This TCR beta chain was sequenced in a study of blood T cells in healthy people across ages. V gave up 0 bases and J gave up 5 bases, with 6 bases separating them. The germline gives CDR1 SGHRS, CDR2 YFSETQ. CDR3 length equals 13 residues. PCR was performed a second time for about 7 to 11 cycles using a sample-barcoded 5' primer and a J-beta primer mix. From the 5' RACE reads, TCRdb called clonotypes with MiXCR, one entry per CDR3 protein. The sample consists of 750,000 to 850,000 distinct CDR3 sequences, approximately 25% of them appearing once. These data were also reused for a study on T cells of mothers and their children.

The chain recombines TRBV5-1 with TRBJ2-4; perhaps TRBD1 as D (5 bases). This TCR was sampled from a boy between 5 and 17 years old in good health. The sequenced sample was blood. The CDR3 here is CASSLEGQNIQYF. CDR3 DNA: TGCGCCAGCAGCTTGGAGGGGCAAAACATTCAGTACTTC.